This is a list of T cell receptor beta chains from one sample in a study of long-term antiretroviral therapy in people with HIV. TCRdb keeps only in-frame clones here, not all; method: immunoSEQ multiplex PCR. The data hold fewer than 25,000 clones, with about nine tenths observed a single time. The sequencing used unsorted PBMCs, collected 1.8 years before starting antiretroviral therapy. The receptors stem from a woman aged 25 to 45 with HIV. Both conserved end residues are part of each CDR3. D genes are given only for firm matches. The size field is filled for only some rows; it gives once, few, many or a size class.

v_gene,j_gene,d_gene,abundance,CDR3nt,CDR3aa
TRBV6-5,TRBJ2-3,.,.,TGTGCCAGCAGTCGACAGCGGACAGATACGCAGTATTTT,CASSRQRTDTQYF
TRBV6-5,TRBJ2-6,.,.,TGTGCCAGCAGTTACCTGCCGGGTCTCAACGTCCTGACTTTC,CASSYLPGLNVLTF
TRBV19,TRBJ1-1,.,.,TGTGCCAGTAGTATCCAGGGGACGAGAAACACTGAAGCTTTCTTT,CASSIQGTRNTEAFF
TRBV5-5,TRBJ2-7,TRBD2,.,TGTGCCAGCAGCTTGGCCGGGACTAGCGTCTACGAGCAGTACTTC,CASSLAGTSVYEQYF
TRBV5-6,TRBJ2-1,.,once,TGTGCCAGCAGCTTGGATGTGGTCGAGCAGTTCTTC,CASSLDVVEQFF
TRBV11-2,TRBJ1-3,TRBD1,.,TGTGCCAGCAGCGCCTGGGACAGAATCACTGGAAACACCATATATTTT,CASSAWDRITGNTIYF
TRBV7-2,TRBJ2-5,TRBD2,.,TGTGCCAGCAGCTTAGGCGCGGGGGGCCACCAAGAGACCCAGTACTTC,CASSLGAGGHQETQYF
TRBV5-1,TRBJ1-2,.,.,TGCGCCAGCAGCTTGGTCGGGACTGAGGTGGGCTACACCTTC,CASSLVGTEVGYTF
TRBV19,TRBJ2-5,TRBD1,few,TGTGCCAGTAGTAGTATACAGGGGGTGGAGACCCAGTACTTC,CASSSIQGVETQYF
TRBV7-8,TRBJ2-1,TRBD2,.,TGTGCCAGCAGCTTAGTCGGGCGGGGGGGCCCCAATGAGCAGTTCTTC,CASSLVGRGGPNEQFF
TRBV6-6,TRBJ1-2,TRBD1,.,TGTGCCAGCACCCGGACAGGGTCTAACTATGGCTACACCTTC,CASTRTGSNYGYTF
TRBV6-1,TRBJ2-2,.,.,TGTGCCAGCAGTGCTGACCCGAATTGGGACACCGGGGAGCTGTTTTTT,CASSADPNWDTGELFF
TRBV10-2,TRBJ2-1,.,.,TGCGCCAGCAGTCTACAGAACTCCTACAATGAGCAGTTCTTC,CASSLQNSYNEQFF
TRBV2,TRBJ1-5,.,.,TGTGCCAGCAGTCCCACAGGGAACAATCAGCCCCAGCATTTT,CASSPTGNNQPQHF
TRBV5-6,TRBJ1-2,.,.,TGTGCCAGCAGCTTCTTTGAGGGGCGAGGTGGCTACACCTTC,CASSFFEGRGGYTF
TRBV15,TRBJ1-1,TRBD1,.,TGTGCCACCAGCAGGAAAAAAGGACAGGCTAACACTGAAGCTTTCTTT,CATSRKKGQANTEAFF
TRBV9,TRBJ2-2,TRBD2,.,TGTGCCAGCAGCGGAAGGACTAGCGGGAACACCGGGGAGCTGTTTTTT,CASSGRTSGNTGELFF
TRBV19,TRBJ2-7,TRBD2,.,TGTGCCAGTAGTATACTAGCGGGCCCCTACGAGCAGTACTTC,CASSILAGPYEQYF
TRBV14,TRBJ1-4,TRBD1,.,TGTGCCAGCAGCCCGCAAGGGACAGGCGGGGTAAATGAAAAACTGTTTTTT,CASSPQGTGGVNEKLFF
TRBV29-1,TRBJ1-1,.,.,TGCAGCGTTGCGCGGGGTAACACTGAAGCTTTCTTT,CSVARGNTEAFF
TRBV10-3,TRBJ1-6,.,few,TGTGCCATCAGTCTCGCGATCAGTAGGTCACCCCTCCACTTT,CAISLAISRSPLHF
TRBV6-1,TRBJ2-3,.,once,TGTGCCAGCAGGGGCACCGCTTGGGGCACAGATACGCAGTATTTT,CASRGTAWGTDTQYF
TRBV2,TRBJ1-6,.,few,TGTGCCAGCAGTGGCAGCAGGGACCATAATTCACCCCTCCACTTT,CASSGSRDHNSPLHF
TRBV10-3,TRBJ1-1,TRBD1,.,TGTGCCATCAACGGACAGGTGAACACTGAAGCTTTCTTT,CAINGQVNTEAFF
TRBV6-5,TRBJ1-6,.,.,TGTGCCAGCAGTTACCGGCAGGGACAACTATTCTCACCCCTCCACTTT,CASSYRQGQLFSPLHF
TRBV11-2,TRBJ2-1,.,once,TGTGCCAGCAGCTTAGCCCATGAGCAGTTCTTC,CASSLAHEQFF
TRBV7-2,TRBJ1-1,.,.,TGTGCCAGCAGCTTATTTGGGGGGGGCACTGAAGCTTTCTTT,CASSLFGGGTEAFF
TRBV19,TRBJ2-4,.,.,TGTGCCAGTAGCCTACAGGTAGCCAAAAACATTCAGTACTTC,CASSLQVAKNIQYF
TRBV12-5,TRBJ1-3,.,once,TGTGCTAGTGGTTACAGCTCTGGAAACACCATATATTTT,CASGYSSGNTIYF
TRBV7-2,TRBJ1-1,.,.,TGTGCCAGCAGCTTACAAGGGGGTGGCACTGAAGCTTTCTTT,CASSLQGGGTEAFF
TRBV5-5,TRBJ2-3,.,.,TGTGCCAGCAGCTTGGGAGATGCCGCAGATACGCAGTATTTT,CASSLGDAADTQYF
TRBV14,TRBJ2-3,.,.,TGTGCCAGCAGCCGGGAACGGCAGGTCTCTAACACAGATACGCAGTATTTT,CASSRERQVSNTDTQYF